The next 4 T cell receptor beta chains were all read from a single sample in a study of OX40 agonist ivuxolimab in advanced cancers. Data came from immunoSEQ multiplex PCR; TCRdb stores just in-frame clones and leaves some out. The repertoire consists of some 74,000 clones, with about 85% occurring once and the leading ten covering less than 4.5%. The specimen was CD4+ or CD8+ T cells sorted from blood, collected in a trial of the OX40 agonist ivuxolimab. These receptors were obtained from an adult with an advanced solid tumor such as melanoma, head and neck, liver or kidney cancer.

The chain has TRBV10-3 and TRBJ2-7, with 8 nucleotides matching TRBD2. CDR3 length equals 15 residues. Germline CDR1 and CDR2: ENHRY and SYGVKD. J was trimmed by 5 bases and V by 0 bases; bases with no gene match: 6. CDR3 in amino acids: CAISESPAGEHEQYF. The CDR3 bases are TGTGCCATCAGTGAGTCACCAGCGGGAGAACACGAGCAGTACTTC.

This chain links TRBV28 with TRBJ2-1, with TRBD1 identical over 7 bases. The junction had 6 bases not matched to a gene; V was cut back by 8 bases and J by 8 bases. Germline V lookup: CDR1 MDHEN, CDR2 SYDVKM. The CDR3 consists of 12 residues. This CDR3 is CASVQGSDEQFF. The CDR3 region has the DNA TGTGCCAGCGTACAGGGGTCGGATGAGCAGTTCTTC.

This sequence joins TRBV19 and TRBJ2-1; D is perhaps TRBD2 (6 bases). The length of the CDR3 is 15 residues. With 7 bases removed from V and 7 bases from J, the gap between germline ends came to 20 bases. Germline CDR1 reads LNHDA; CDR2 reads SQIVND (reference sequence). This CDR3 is CASNPSLGGGNEQFF. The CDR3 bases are TGTGCCAGTAACCCTTCCTTGGGAGGTGGGAATGAGCAGTTCTTC.

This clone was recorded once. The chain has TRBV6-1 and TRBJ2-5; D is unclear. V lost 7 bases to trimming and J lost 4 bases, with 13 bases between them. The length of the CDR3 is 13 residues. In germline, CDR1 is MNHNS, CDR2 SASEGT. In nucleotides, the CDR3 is TGTGCCAGCATTGTCCCCTGGGGAGAGACCCAGTACTTC. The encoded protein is CASIVPWGETQYF.